The T cell receptor beta chain described here comes from a study of shared clonotypes between healthy human individuals (dated by TCRdb to 2020 to 2021). Regarding the research as a whole: The cohort included three men and two women between 18 and 49 years of age. To estimate repertoire size and how much clonotype sharing occurs between individuals, the study deeply sequenced the blood TCR repertoires of about five healthy adults. Libraries were prepared and TCR repertoires were sequenced by different laboratories using diverse techniques, in order to increase sequencing depth and limit assay-specific biases. Leukapheresis yielded between about 0.94 and 10 billion PBMCs per donor. For each donor, CD4 naive and CD4 memory were each given three plates, CD8 naive was given two plates, and CD8 memory was given one plate. Broad study findings and their caveats: Sharing across several donors was observed for roughly 5.4% of naive CD4, under 4% of naive CD8, 2% to 2.5% of memory CD4, and around 0.4% of memory CD8 clonotypes. Pairwise subsampling led to the expectation that sequencing depth would affect the degree of clonotype sharing among donors. Higher generation probabilities were observed for clonotypes shared by all four sorted-subset donors than for non-shared clonotypes. Rarefaction of sorted-subset datasets indicated incomplete sequencing despite the large sequencing depth. Larger estimated clonotype richness was generally found for naive subsets than for memory subsets. The genetic and exposure-history diversity represented was limited by the small number of donors. Only blood was sampled, and tissue TCR repertoires likely differ from those in blood.

The donors were healthy, HIV-negative adults who had no recently reported acute infections or vaccinations. Only Caucasian adults living in Nashville, Tennessee, USA were represented among the donors. CD4+ T cells were enriched by magnetic negative selection, after which naive cells were positively selected on CD45RA and the negative fraction was taken as the memory subset. Blood was obtained by leukapheresis, after which PBMCs were separated by Ficoll-Histopaque density gradient centrifugation and cryopreserved in liquid nitrogen vapor phase. Purity and quantity of every magnetically sorted T cell population were checked by analytical flow cytometry. Genomic DNA was isolated from every sorted fraction and measured by UV absorbance on a Nanodrop 2000c. With regard to this clone: What antigen it recognizes has not been identified. Base qualities are not recorded, but no much larger clone differs from it by a single base.

Based on the germline V gene, the CDR1 and CDR2 sequences are MNHNS and SASEGT. The CDR3 sequence holds 14 residues, the cysteine and phenylalanine included. Only the CDR3 DNA stays, 42 bases, in frame from base 1. V is trimmed back by 6 bases and J by 1 base, and the junction contains 4 bases that no gene match accounts for. TCR CDR3 regions were amplified from genomic DNA by multiplex PCR using the deep immunoSEQ assay. Extracted genomic DNA from each cell subset was distributed evenly across all wells of several immunoSEQ 96-well plates, and each plate was treated as a replicate. For sorted subsets, about 200 ng genomic DNA, equal to about 30,000 T cell genomes, was loaded into each replicate PCR. Purified libraries were quantified with a Qubit 3.0 fluorometer, sized on a Bioanalyzer 2100, and re-quantified with the KAPA Library Quantification kit. A separate single-read 150-cycle Illumina NextSeq 550 flow cell was used to sequence each immunoSEQ 96-well plate. On the authors' methods: The immunoSEQ output contained only junctional sequences without quality scores, so filtering could not match that applied to full-length reads. To assign V/J genes and CDR3, sequences were annotated using PyIR, a Python wrapper for IgBLAST v1.9, with IMGT germline references. Reads with weak V/J assignments (E-value above 1e-6), missing CDR3, stop codons, out-of-frame junctions, or ambiguous translated residues were removed. A V3J clonotype was defined by an identical inferred V gene, J gene, and CDR3 amino acid sequence. Percentage overlap between repertoires was calculated by dividing the number of shared unique clonotypes by the size of the smaller repertoire. RTK rarefaction, the Chao1 estimator, and Recon v2.1 estimates of unobserved clonotypes were used to assess repertoire richness. Generation probabilities for all TCRbeta clonotypes obtained by the gDNA method from a handful of donors were computed using OLGA. This immuneACCESS table, as held by TCRdb, lists in-frame sequences with V and J called but not all clones. Of the missing ones, under half trace to an unresolved V gene in checked studies; the others have no known cause. That table furnishes V, J and clone size, whereas the DNA furnished D and trimming. The sample table shows 2 million to 2.5 million clones, and almost 96% are seen once. Roughly 0.13% of the sample belongs to the ten largest clones.

The sequenced material came from naive CD4+ T cells sorted from blood. The meaning of the sample's cell subset or site label: CD45RA+ positively selected. The chain is assembled from TRBV6-1 and TRBJ2-3; 7 central nucleotides agree with TRBD1. This clonotype was obtained from a man younger than 35 in good health. The DNA reads as follows: TGTGCCAGCAGGCCGACAGGGCGCACAGATACGCAGTATTTT. This codes for CASRPTGRTDTQYF.